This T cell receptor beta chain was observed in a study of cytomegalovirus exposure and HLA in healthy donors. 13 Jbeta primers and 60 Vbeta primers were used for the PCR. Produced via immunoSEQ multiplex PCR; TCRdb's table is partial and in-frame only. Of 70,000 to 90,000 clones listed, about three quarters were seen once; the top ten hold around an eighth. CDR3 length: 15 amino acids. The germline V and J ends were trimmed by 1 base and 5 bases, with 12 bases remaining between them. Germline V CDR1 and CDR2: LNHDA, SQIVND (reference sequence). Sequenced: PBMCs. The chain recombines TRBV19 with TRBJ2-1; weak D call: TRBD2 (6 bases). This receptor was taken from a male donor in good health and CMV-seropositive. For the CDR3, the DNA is TGTGCCAGTAGTATAGTCGGGACTCGTAACAATGAGCAGTTCTTC. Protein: CASSIVGTRNNEQFF.